This T cell receptor beta chain comes out of a study of cytomegalovirus exposure and HLA in healthy donors. Notes on the study in general: Sequencing likely produced, as an artifact, a cluster of highly shared sequence variants. A missense DCLRE1C variant was associated with V- and J-gene trimming of TCR beta chains in a later analysis, and an independent cohort replicated the association. Across donors, sequencing depth was assumed by presence/absence analyses to be roughly uniform.

Trimming shortened V by 6 bases and J by 5 bases, and 11 bases separated the two germline ends. The CDR3 loop spans 13 amino acids. Germline V gene sequence: CDR1 KGHSH, CDR2 LQKENI. PCR used 60 Vbeta primers and 13 Jbeta primers. Authors' processing steps: Around 9.9 million shared chains were among the approximately 82 million unique TCR beta chains that a later analysis counted. Here immunoSEQ multiplex PCR was the method, and the copy in TCRdb shows in-frame clones only, minus some. Clone size and the V and J calls come from that table; the DNA yielded D and trimming. The sample shows 150,000 to 200,000 clones, 80% of them seen only once. Note on this clone: Its antigen is currently unknown.

The J gene is TRBJ2-1, the V gene TRBV18; D remains ambiguous. The sample consisted of PBMCs. This receptor was taken from a woman in her thirties in good health and CMV-seronegative. CDR3 sequence: CASSLNENNEQFF. CDR3 sequence (DNA): TGTGCCAGCTCCCTTAATGAGAACAATGAGCAGTTCTTC.